The entry that follows covers one TCR beta chain sequence. What it binds is not known. With 60 Vbeta and 13 Jbeta primers, the PCR was carried out. Sequencing was performed with immunoSEQ multiplex PCR; in TCRdb, only in-frame clones are kept and a portion is missing. The table includes fewer than 150,000 clones, more than 80% detected once. This record comes from a study of cytomegalovirus exposure and HLA in healthy donors. Overall study results and limits: Researchers reported in a later analysis that common viral pathogens appeared linked to several top clusters. While the bulk of TCR sequences proved rare, some public TCRs turned up in many donors.

The CDR3 runs 16 residues. The germline V gene has CDR1 SGHNT and CDR2 YYREEE (reference sequence). J gave up 2 bases and V 2 bases, and 4 bases lay outside the gene matches. This TCR was sampled from a woman in her twenties or thirties in good health and CMV-seropositive. The rearrangement links TRBV5-4 to TRBJ2-5; 12 bases are shared with TRBD2. Specimen: PBMCs. For the CDR3, the DNA is TGTGCCAGCAGCTTTCCTAGCGGGGGGGGTCAAGAGACCCAGTACTTC. Translating it yields CASSFPSGGGQETQYF.